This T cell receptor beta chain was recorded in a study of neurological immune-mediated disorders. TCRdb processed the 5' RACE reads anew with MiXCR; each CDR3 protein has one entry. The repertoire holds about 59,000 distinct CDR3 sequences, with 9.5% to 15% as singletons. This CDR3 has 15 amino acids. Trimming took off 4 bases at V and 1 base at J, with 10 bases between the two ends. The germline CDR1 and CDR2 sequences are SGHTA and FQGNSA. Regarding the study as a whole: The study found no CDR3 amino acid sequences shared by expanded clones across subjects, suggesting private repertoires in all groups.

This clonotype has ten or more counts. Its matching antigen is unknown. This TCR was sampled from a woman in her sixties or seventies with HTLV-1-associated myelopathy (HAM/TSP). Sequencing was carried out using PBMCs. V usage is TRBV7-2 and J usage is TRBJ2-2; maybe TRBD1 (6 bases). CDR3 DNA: TGTGCCAGCAGCTCCACCAGGGGGAACACCGGGGAGCTGTTTTTT. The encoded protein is CASSSTRGNTGELFF.